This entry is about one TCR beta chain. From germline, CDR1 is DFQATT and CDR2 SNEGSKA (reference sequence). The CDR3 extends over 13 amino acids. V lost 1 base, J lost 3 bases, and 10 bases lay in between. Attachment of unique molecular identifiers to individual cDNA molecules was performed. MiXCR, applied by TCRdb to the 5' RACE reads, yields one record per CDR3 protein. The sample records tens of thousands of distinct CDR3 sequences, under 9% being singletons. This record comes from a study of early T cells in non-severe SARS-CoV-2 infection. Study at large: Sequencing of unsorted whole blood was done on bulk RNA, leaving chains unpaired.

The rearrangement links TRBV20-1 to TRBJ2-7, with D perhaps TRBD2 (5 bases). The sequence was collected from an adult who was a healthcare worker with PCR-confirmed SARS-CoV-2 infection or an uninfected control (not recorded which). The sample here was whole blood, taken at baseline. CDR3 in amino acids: CSARVSGRYEQYF. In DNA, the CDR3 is TGCAGTGCTAGAGTAAGCGGACGCTACGAGCAGTACTTC.